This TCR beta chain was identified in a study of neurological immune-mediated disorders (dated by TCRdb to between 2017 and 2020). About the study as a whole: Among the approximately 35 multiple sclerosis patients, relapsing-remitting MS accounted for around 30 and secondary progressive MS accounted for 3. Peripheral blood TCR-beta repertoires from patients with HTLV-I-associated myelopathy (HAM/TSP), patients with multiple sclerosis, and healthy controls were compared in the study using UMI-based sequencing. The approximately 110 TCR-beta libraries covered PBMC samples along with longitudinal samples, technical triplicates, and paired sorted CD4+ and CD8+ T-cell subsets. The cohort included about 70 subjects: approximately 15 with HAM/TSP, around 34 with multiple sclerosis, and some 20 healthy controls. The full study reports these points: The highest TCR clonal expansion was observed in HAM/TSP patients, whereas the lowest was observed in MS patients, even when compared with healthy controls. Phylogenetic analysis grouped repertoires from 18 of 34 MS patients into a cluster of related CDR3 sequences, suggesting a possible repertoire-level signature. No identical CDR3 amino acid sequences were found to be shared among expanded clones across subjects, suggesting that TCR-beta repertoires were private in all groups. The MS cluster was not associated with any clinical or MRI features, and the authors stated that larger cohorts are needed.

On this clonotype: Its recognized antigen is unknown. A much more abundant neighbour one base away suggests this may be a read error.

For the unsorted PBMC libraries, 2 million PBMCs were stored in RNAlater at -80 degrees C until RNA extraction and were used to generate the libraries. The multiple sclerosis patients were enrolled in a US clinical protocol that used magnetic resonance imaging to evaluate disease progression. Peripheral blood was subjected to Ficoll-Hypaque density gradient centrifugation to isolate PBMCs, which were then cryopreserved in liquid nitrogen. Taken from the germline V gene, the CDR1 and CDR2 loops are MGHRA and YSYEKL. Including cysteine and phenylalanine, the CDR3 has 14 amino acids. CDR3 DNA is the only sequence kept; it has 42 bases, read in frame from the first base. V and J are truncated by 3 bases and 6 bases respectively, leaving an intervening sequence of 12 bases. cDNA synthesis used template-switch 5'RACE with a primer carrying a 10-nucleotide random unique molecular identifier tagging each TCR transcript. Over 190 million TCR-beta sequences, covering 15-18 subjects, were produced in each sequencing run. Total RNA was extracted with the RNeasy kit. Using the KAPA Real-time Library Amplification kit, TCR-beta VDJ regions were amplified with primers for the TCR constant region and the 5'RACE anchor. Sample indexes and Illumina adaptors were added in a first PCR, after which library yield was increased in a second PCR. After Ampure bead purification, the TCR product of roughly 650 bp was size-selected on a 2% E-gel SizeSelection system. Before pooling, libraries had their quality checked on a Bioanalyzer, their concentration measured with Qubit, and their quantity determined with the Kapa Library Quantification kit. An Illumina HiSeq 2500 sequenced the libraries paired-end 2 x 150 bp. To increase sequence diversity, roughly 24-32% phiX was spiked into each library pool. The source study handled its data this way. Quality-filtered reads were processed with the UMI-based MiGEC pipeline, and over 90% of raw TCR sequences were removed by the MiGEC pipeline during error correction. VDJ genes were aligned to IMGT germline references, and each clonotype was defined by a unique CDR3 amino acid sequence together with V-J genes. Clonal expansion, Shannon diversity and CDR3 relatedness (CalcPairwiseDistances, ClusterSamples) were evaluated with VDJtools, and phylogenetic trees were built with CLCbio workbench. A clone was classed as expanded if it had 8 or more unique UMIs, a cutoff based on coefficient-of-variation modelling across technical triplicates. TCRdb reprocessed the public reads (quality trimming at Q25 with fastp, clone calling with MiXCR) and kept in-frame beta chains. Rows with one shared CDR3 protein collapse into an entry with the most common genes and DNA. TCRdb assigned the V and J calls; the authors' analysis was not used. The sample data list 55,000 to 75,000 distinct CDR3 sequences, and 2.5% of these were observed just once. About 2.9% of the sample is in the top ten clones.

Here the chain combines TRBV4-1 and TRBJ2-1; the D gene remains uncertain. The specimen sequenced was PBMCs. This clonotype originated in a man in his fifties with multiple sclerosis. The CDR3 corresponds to CASSHATPPNEQFF. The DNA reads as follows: TGCGCCAGCAGCCATGCGACACCCCCCAATGAGCAGTTCTTC.